The 24 T cell receptor beta chains listed next were all sequenced from one sample in a study of OX40 agonist ivuxolimab in advanced cancers. Profiling relied on immunoSEQ multiplex PCR, and the TCRdb table lists in-frame clones only, not all of them. The table records tens of thousands of clones, roughly nine tenths of them present only once. The sequenced sample was CD4+ or CD8+ T cells sorted from blood, obtained in a trial of the OX40 agonist ivuxolimab. These receptors were collected from an adult with an advanced solid tumor such as melanoma, head and neck, liver or kidney cancer.

The rearrangement uses TRBV6-5 and TRBJ2-3; 9 positions agree with TRBD1. J lost 4 bases, V lost 6 bases, and 5 bases had no gene match. CDR1 is MNHEY and CDR2 is SVGAGI in the germline V gene. CDR3 size: 14 residues. The CDR3: CASSGQGRPDTQYF. CDR3 in DNA: TGTGCCAGCAGCGGACAGGGGCGCCCAGATACGCAGTATTTT.

The chain links TRBV2 to TRBJ2-2; TRBD1 agrees at 7 bases. The CDR3 sequence is 13 residues long. In germline, CDR1 is SNHLY, CDR2 FYNNEI. Losses at the gene ends were 6 bases for V and 3 bases for J; bases not matched to a gene: 1. The CDR3 bases are TGTGCCAGCAGGACAGGGTACACCGGGGAGCTGTTTTTT. Translating gives CASRTGYTGELFF.

The V call is TRBV7-9, the J call TRBJ1-1; D remains unclear. The V end lost 7 bases, the J end lost 0 bases, and 9 bases lay between the germline ends. The CDR3 is made up of 13 amino acids. Germline CDR1 SEHNR, CDR2 FQNEAQ (reference sequence). The CDR3 reads CASTVDVNTEAFF. In DNA, the CDR3 is TGTGCCAGCACCGTAGATGTGAACACTGAAGCTTTCTTT.

CDR3 amino acids: CASSLQGGSEKLFF. CDR3 nucleotides: TGTGCCAGCAGTTTACAGGGGGGGTCTGAAAAACTGTTTTTT. The chain carries TRBV27 and TRBJ1-4; 7 bases map to TRBD1. V was pared by 2 bases and J by 7 bases, with 4 bases of the junction left unmatched. This CDR3 comprises 14 residues. Per germline, CDR1 MNHEY and CDR2 SMNVEV (reference sequence). The variable domain in full, with the rest retrieved from reference TRBV27 and TRBJ1-4, is EAQVTQNPRYLITVTGKKLTVTCSQNMNHEYMSWYRQDPGLGLRQIYYSMNVEVTDKGDVPEGYKVSRKEKRNFPLILESPSPNQTSLYFCASSLQGGSEKLFFGSGTQLSVL.

This sequence joins TRBV5-1 and TRBJ2-7, with TRBD2 identical over 8 bases. The V gene's germline CDR1 is SGHRS and CDR2 YFSETQ. The V segment lost 2 bases and the J segment 2 bases; nucleotides outside the gene matches: 6. This CDR3 has 15 amino acids. The CDR3 DNA sequence: TGCGCCAGCAGCTTACTACTAGCGGCCCCCTACGAGCAGTACTTC. The encoded protein is CASSLLLAAPYEQYF.

The J gene is TRBJ2-7, the V gene TRBV18, with D possibly TRBD1 on 6 matching bases. V was trimmed by 2 bases and J by 0 bases, leaving 11 bases between them. The CDR3 contains 15 residues. CDR1 is KGHSH and CDR2 is LQKENI in the germline V gene. The CDR3 sequence: CASSPVGQSSYEQYF. CDR3 DNA sequence: TGTGCCAGCTCACCAGTCGGACAGAGCTCCTACGAGCAGTACTTC. Full variable domain (missing parts from reference TRBV18 and TRBJ2-7): NAGVMQNPRHLVRRRGQEARLRCSPMKGHSHVYWYRQLPEEGLKFMVYLQKENIIDESGMPKERFSAEFPKEGPSILRIQQVVRGDSAAYFCASSPVGQSSYEQYFGPGTRLTVT.

V usage is TRBV5-1 and J usage is TRBJ1-5; 7 bases line up with TRBD1. Germline assignment: CDR1 SGHRS and CDR2 YFSETQ. J was trimmed by 6 bases and V by 4 bases; bases with no gene match: 7. The CDR3 is 14 amino acids. The CDR3 nucleotides read TGCGCCAGCAGCGCCGAGACAGGGCGTCAGCCCCAGCATTTT. This encodes CASSAETGRQPQHF. The variable domain in full, completed from reference TRBV5-1 and TRBJ1-5, reads KAGVTQTPRYLIKTRGQQVTLSCSPISGHRSVSWYQQTPGQGLQFLFEYFSETQRNKGNFPGRFSGRQFSNSRSEMNVSTLELGDSALYLCASSAETGRQPQHFGDGTRLSIL.

The chain combines TRBV6-4 with TRBJ2-3, with D maybe TRBD1 (6 bases). V lost 5 bases to trimming and J lost 2 bases, with 8 bases between them. Looked up from germline, CDR1 is MRHNA and CDR2 is SNTAGT. CDR3 length: 13 residues. The CDR3 coding sequence is TGTGCCAGCAGTTGGGACACCACAGATACGCAGTATTTT. As protein: CASSWDTTDTQYF.

This chain uses TRBV4-1 with TRBJ2-7, with D perhaps matching TRBD1 (5 bases). Trimming left V 3 bases short and J 3 bases short, with 12 bases between. The CDR3 loop spans 14 amino acids. Germline V gene lookup returns CDR1 MGHRA and CDR2 YSYEKL. CDR3 sequence: CASSQGRVGYEQYF. For the CDR3, the DNA is TGCGCCAGCAGCCAGGGCAGGGTGGGCTACGAGCAGTACTTC.

The rearrangement uses TRBV11-3 and TRBJ2-7; TRBD1 might be the D (7 bases). The germline V gene encodes CDR1 SGHNT and CDR2 YENEEA. V was clipped by 5 bases and J by 0 bases, with 17 bases between them. The CDR3 loop spans 16 amino acids. CDR3: CASSPGGTASSYEQYF. DNA for the CDR3: TGTGCCAGCAGCCCCGGCGGGACAGCGAGCTCCTACGAGCAGTACTTC.

J is TRBJ2-7 and V is TRBV5-1; D possibly corresponds to TRBD2 (5 bases). The CDR3 has 13 amino acids. Between the trimmed V and J ends, which lost 0 bases and 6 bases, there was a span of 10 bases. CDR1 is SGHRS, CDR2 YFSETQ, per germline. DNA for the CDR3: TGCGCCAGCAGCTTGGCGGGGTCGAGCGAGCAGTACTTC. This codes for CASSLAGSSEQYF. Drawing the rest from reference TRBV5-1 and TRBJ2-7, the complete variable domain is KAGVTQTPRYLIKTRGQQVTLSCSPISGHRSVSWYQQTPGQGLQFLFEYFSETQRNKGNFPGRFSGRQFSNSRSEMNVSTLELGDSALYLCASSLAGSSEQYFGPGTRLTVT.

V gene TRBV10-3 combines with J gene TRBJ2-5, with no clear D. Trimming removed 5 bases from V and 4 bases from J, with 5 bases in between. The CDR3 totals 11 residues. Germline V gives CDR1 ENHRY, CDR2 SYGVKD. CDR3 in amino acids: CAISPGETQYF. The DNA for the CDR3 is TGTGCCATCAGTCCAGGAGAGACCCAGTACTTC.

The V gene is TRBV18, the J gene TRBJ1-4; D remains ambiguous. The CDR3 has 12 amino acids. Germline values: CDR1 KGHSH, CDR2 LQKENI. V was cut by 1 base and J by 7 bases, with 4 bases left in between. The CDR3 bases are TGTGCCAGCTCACCACGACGTGAAAAACTGTTTTTT. Translating gives CASSPRREKLFF.

The chain joins TRBV7-9 to TRBJ1-1; TRBD1 matches at 7 bases. The V and J ends lost 5 bases and 1 base, in that order; junction bases with no gene match: 4. CDR3 length: 14 amino acids. CDR1 is SEHNR, CDR2 FQNEAQ, per germline (reference sequence). The CDR3 bases are TGTGCCAGCAGCCCGCGGACAGGGAACACTGAAGCTTTCTTT. Amino acid sequence: CASSPRTGNTEAFF.

The chain is built from TRBV7-2 and TRBJ2-7; no clear D gene. This CDR3 spans 14 amino acids. Between the trimmed V and J ends, which lost 1 base and 3 bases, there was a span of 10 bases. Germline assignment: CDR1 SGHTA and CDR2 FQGNSA. The CDR3 loop is CASSLVSSDYEQYF. In nucleotides, the CDR3 is TGTGCCAGCAGCTTAGTTAGCAGTGACTACGAGCAGTACTTC.

The rearrangement joins TRBV2 to TRBJ2-5; a weak D match, TRBD1 (5 bases). The J call may be mistaken, given a closer DNA end match to TRBJ2-7. The germline CDR1 and CDR2 sequences are SNHLY and FYNNEI. There are 15 residues in the CDR3. The DNA for the CDR3 is TGTGCCAGCAGTGGGATTACGACAGACAACTACGAGCAGTACTTC. The encoded protein is CASSGITTDNYEQYF.

The chain combines TRBV19 with TRBJ2-3; 7 bases map to TRBD1. The V and J ends lost 4 bases and 2 bases, in that order; junction bases with no gene match: 9. Germline V CDR1 and CDR2: LNHDA, SQIVND (reference sequence). CDR3 size: 16 residues. For the CDR3, the DNA is TGTGCCAGTAGTAACAGCTTCGGGACAGACACAGATACGCAGTATTTT. Translating gives CASSNSFGTDTDTQYF.

This chain links TRBV2 with TRBJ2-7; maybe TRBD1 (5 bases). V shed 5 bases and J shed 2 bases, with 10 bases lying between them. Germline assignment: CDR1 SNHLY and CDR2 FYNNEI. CDR3 length equals 13 residues. CDR3 sequence: CASSPQGTYEQYF. DNA for the CDR3: TGTGCCAGCAGTCCGCAGGGCACCTACGAGCAGTACTTC.

The rearrangement uses TRBV6-1 and TRBJ1-2; 9 positions agree with TRBD1. Germline CDR1 MNHNS, CDR2 SASEGT. The length of the CDR3 is 13 residues. J was trimmed by 5 bases and V by 6 bases; bases with no gene match: 4. CDR3 in amino acids: CASSAGQGYGYTF. As DNA, the CDR3 is TGTGCCAGCAGCGCCGGACAGGGGTATGGCTACACCTTC.

The chain carries TRBV5-1 and TRBJ1-1; 8 bases align to TRBD1. After removal of 3 bases from V and 1 base from J, the junction contained 5 bases not matched to a gene. The germline V gene has CDR1 SGHRS and CDR2 YFSETQ. The CDR3 is made up of 15 amino acids. For the CDR3, the DNA is TGCGCCAGCAGCTACTCACAGGGGGGGAACACTGAAGCTTTCTTT. Protein product: CASSYSQGGNTEAFF.

This clone was seen a handful of times. The chain employs TRBV28 and TRBJ2-5; 7 bases are shared with TRBD2. CDR1 is MDHEN and CDR2 is SYDVKM in the germline V gene. Trimming cost V 2 bases and J 5 bases; bases outside gene matches: 8. There are 15 residues in the CDR3. CDR3 nucleotide sequence: TGTGCCAGCAGTTTACTCGGGGCGGGAGACGAGACCCAGTACTTC. It specifies CASSLLGAGDETQYF.

The V call is TRBV28, the J call TRBJ1-5; 7 bases fit TRBD1. Germline trimming cut 1 base from V and 1 base from J; bases unmatched to any gene: 7. The CDR3 sequence is 17 residues long. Germline V lookup: CDR1 MDHEN, CDR2 SYDVKM. The CDR3: CASSLFRGRGSNQPQHF. CDR3 nucleotide sequence: TGTGCCAGCAGTTTATTTAGGGGGCGCGGAAGCAATCAGCCCCAGCATTTT.

The V gene is TRBV28, the J gene TRBJ2-1; 11 bases line up with TRBD1. The J segment lost 5 bases and the V segment lost 4 bases, leaving 19 bases of the junction unmatched. The CDR3 runs to 20 residues. The germline V gene encodes CDR1 MDHEN and CDR2 SYDVKM. The CDR3 coding sequence is TGTGCCAGCAGTTGGCCAGGCGGCGTTCGGGACAGGGGGTTCGACAATGAGCAGTTCTTC. It codes for CASSWPGGVRDRGFDNEQFF.

V and J are TRBV28 and TRBJ2-7, with TRBD1 matching over 9 bases. The germline V gene has CDR1 MDHEN and CDR2 SYDVKM. Trimming at V came to 2 bases and at J to 0 bases, leaving 8 bases not matched to a gene. This CDR3 spans 17 amino acids. The CDR3 DNA follows: TGTGCCAGCAGTTTAGCTAAATGGACAGGGGACTCCTACGAGCAGTACTTC. Residues: CASSLAKWTGDSYEQYF.